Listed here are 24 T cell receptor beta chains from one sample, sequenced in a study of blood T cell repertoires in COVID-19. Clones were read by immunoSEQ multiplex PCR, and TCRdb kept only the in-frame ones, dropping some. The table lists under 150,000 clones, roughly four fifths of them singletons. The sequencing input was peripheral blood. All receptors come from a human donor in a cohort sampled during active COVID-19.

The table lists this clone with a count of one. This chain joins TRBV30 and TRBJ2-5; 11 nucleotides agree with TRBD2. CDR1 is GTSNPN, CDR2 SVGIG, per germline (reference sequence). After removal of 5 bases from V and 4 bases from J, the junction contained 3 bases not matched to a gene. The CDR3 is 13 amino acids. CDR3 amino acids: CAWLAGGTETQYF. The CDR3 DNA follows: TGTGCCTGGCTAGCGGGGGGCACAGAGACCCAGTACTTC.

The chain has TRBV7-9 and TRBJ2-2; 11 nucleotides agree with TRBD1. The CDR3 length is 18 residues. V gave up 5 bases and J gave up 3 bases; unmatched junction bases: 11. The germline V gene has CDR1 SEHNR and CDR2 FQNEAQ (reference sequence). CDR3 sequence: CASSPRTGGPLDTGELFF. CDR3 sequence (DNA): TGTGCCAGCAGCCCGAGGACAGGGGGCCCATTGGACACCGGGGAGCTGTTTTTT.

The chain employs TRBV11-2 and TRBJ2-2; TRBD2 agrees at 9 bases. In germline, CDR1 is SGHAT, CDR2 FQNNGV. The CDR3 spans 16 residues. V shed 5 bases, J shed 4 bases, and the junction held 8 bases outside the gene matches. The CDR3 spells CASSPRTSDPTGELFF. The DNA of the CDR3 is TGTGCCAGCAGCCCCCGGACTAGCGATCCCACCGGGGAGCTGTTTTTT.

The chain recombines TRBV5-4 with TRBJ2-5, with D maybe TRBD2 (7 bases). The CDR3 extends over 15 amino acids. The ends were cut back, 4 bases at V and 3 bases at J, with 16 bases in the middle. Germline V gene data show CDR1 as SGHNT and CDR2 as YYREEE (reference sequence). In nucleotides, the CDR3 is TGTGCCAGCAGCCGCCGGGGGGCGGGGGAAGAGACCCAGTACTTC. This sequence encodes CASSRRGAGEETQYF. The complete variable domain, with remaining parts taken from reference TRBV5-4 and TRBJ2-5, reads ETGVTQSPTHLIKTRGQQVTLRCSSQSGHNTVSWYQQALGQGPQFIFQYYREEENGRGNFPPRFSGLQFPNYSSELNVNALELDDSALYLCASSRRGAGEETQYFGPGTRLLVL.

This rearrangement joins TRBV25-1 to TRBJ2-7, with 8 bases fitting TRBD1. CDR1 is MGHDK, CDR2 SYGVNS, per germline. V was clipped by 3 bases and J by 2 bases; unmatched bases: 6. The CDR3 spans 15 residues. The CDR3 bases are TGTGCCAGCAGTGACCCCAGGGGGCCCCCCTACGAGCAGTACTTC. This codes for CASSDPRGPPYEQYF.

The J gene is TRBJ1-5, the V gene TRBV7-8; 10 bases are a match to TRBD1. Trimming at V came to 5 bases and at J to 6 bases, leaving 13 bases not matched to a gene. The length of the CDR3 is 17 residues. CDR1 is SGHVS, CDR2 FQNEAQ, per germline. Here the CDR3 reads CASSPGDRGRLSQPQHF. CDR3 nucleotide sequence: TGTGCCAGCAGCCCGGGGGACAGGGGTAGATTGAGTCAGCCCCAGCATTTT.

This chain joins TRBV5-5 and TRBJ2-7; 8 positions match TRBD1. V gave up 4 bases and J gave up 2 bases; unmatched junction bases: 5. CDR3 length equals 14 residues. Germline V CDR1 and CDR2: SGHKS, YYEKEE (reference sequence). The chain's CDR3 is CASSRQGLTYEQYF. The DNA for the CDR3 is TGTGCCAGCAGCAGACAGGGGTTAACCTACGAGCAGTACTTC.

CDR3: CASRRRGATNEKLFF. DNA of the CDR3: TGTGCCAGCCGTAGGAGGGGAGCAACTAATGAAAAACTGTTTTTT. The chain has TRBV7-8 and TRBJ1-4, with D possibly TRBD1 on 5 matching bases. V gave up 8 bases and J gave up 0 bases, with 13 bases separating them. This CDR3 has 15 amino acids. The V gene's germline CDR1 is SGHVS and CDR2 FQNEAQ. Full variable domain (remainder filled in from reference TRBV7-8 and TRBJ1-4): GAGVSQSPRYKVAKRGQDVALRCDPISGHVSLFWYQQALGQGPEFLTYFQNEAQLDKSGLPSDRFFAERPEGSVSTLKIQRTQQEDSAVYLCASRRRGATNEKLFFGSGTQLSVL.

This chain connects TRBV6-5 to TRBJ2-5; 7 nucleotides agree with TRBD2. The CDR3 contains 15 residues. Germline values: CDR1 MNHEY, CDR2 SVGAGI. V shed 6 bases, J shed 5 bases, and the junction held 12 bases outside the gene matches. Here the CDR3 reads CASRFSSGVWETQYF. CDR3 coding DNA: TGTGCCAGCAGGTTCTCGAGCGGGGTGTGGGAGACCCAGTACTTC.

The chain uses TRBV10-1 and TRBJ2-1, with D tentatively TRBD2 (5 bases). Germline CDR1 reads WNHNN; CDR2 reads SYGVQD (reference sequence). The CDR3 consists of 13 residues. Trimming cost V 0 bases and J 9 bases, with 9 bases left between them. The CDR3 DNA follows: TGCGCCAGCAGTGAGTCGGGAGCAGGTGAGCAGTTCTTC. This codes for CASSESGAGEQFF.

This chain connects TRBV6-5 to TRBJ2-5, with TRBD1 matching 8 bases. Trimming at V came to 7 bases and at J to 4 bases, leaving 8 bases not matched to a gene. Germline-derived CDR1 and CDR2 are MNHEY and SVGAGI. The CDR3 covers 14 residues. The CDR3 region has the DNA TGTGCCAGCAAAGGACAGGGAAGTTTAGAGACCCAGTACTTC. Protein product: CASKGQGSLETQYF.

The CDR3 DNA reads TGTGCCAGCAGGCCCGGGACTAGCGACACCGGGGAGCTGTTTTTT. Translated: CASRPGTSDTGELFF. The chain couples TRBV6-5 to TRBJ2-2; 10 bases are shared with TRBD2. The CDR3 has 15 amino acids. Losses at the gene ends were 6 bases for V and 3 bases for J; bases not matched to a gene: 4. Per germline, CDR1 MNHEY and CDR2 SVGAGI.

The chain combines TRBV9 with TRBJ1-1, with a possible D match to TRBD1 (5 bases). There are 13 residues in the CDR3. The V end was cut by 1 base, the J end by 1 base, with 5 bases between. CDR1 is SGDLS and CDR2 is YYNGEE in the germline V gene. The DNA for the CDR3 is TGTGCCAGCAGCGTAAGGGGGAACACTGAAGCTTTCTTT. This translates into CASSVRGNTEAFF.

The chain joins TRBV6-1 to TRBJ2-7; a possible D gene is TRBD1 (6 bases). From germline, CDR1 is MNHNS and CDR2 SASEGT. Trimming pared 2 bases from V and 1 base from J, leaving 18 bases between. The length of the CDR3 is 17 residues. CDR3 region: CASSEYQGQNPSYEQYF. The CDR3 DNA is TGTGCCAGCAGTGAATACCAAGGACAGAACCCTTCCTACGAGCAGTACTTC.

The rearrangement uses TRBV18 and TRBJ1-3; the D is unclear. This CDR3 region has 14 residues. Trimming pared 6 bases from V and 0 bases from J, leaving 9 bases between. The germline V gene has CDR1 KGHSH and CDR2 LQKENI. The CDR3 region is CASSRDTSGNTIYF. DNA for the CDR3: TGTGCCAGCTCTCGAGACACCTCTGGAAACACCATATATTTT.

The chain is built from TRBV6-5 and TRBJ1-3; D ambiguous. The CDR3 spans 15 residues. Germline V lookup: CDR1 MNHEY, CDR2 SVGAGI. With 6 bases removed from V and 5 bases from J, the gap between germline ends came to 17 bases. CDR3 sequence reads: CASSPLEGRRNTIYF. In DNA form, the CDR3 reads TGTGCCAGCAGCCCACTAGAAGGACGTAGAAACACCATATATTTT.

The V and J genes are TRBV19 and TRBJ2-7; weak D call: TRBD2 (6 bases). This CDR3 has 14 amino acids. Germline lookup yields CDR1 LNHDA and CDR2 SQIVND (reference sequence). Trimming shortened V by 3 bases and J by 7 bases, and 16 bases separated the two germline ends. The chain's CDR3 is CASSIIAGGGEQYF. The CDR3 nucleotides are TGTGCCAGTAGTATTATCGCTGGGGGAGGAGAGCAGTACTTC. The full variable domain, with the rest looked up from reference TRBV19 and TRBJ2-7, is DGGITQSPKYLFRKEGQNVTLSCEQNLNHDAMYWYRQDPGQGLRLIYYSQIVNDFQKGDIAEGYSVSREKKESFPLTVTSAQKNPTAFYLCASSIIAGGGEQYFGPGTRLTVT.

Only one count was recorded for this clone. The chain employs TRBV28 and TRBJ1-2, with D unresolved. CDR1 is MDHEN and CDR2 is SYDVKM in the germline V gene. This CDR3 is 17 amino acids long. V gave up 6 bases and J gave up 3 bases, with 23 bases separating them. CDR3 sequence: CASSPPLGSASDYGYTF. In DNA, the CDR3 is TGTGCCAGCAGCCCTCCTCTCGGTTCCGCGAGTGACTATGGCTACACCTTC.

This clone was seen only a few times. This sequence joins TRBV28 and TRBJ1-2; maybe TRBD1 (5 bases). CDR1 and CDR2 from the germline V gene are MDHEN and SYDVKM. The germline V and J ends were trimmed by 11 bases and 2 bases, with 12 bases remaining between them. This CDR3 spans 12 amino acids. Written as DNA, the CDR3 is TGTGCCTCCAGGGATCGAAACTATGGCTACACCTTC. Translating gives CASRDRNYGYTF.

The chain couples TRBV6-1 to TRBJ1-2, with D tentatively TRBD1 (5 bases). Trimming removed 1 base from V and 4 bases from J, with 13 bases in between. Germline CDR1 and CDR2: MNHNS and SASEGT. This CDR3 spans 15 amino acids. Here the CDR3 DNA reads TGTGCCAGCAGTGAAGGGGGAACAGGACCCTATGGCTACACCTTC. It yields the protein CASSEGGTGPYGYTF.

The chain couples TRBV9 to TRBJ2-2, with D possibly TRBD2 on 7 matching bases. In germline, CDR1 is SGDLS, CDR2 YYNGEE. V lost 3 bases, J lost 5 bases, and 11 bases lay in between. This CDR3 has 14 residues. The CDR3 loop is CASSAGGRTGELFF. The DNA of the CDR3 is TGTGCCAGCAGCGCGGGGGGCCGGACCGGGGAGCTGTTTTTT.

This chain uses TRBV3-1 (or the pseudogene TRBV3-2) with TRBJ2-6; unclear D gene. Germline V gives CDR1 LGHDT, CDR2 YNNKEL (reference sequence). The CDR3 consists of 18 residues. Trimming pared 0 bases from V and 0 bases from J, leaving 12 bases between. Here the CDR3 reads CASSQDQLADSGANVLTF. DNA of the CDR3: TGTGCCAGCAGCCAAGATCAATTAGCTGACTCTGGGGCCAACGTCCTGACTTTC.

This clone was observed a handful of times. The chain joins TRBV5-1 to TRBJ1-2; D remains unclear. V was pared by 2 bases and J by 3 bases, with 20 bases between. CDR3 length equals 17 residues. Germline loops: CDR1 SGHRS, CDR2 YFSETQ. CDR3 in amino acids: CASSLASGVGSHYGYTF. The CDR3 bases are TGCGCCAGCAGCTTAGCCAGCGGGGTTGGGAGCCACTATGGCTACACCTTC.

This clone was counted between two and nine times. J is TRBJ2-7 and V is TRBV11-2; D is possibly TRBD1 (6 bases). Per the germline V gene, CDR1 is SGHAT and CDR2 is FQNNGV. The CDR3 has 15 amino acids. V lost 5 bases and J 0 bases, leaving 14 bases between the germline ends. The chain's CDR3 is CASSPLTGNSYEQYF. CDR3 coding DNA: TGTGCCAGCAGCCCCTTAACAGGGAACTCCTACGAGCAGTACTTC.